Listed below are T cell receptor beta chains from one sample, sequenced in a study of T cell changes during pregnancy in multiple sclerosis. The data were produced by immunoSEQ multiplex PCR, yet TCRdb's version contains in-frame clones alone and is incomplete. Seen here are under 25,000 clones, over 75% observed once, and the top ten hold 7.7%. The sample consisted of CD8+ T cells from peripheral blood mononuclear cells, taken after pregnancy. These TCRs come from a female donor with multiple sclerosis, enrolled in a pregnancy study. The CDR3 runs from the conserved cysteine through the conserved F or W. A D gene is named only where the DNA matches it firmly. Where a row states a size, it is once, few, many or the class of an expanded clone; other rows omit it.

D gene | J gene | V gene | clone size | CDR3 protein | CDR3 DNA
TRBD1 | TRBJ1-2 | TRBV6-5 | once | CASSYEGAYGYTF | TGTGCCAGCAGTTACGAGGGGGCCTATGGCTACACCTTC
TRBD1 | TRBJ2-1 | TRBV9 | once | CASSILDRVGEQFF | TGTGCCAGCAGCATCTTAGACAGGGTGGGTGAGCAGTTCTTC
. | TRBJ1-2 | TRBV4-2 | . | CASSQDLEARGEHGYTF | TGTGCCAGCAGCCAAGATCTAGAGGCCAGGGGCGAGCATGGCTACACCTTC
. | TRBJ2-1 | TRBV7-9 | . | CASSLELNEQFF | TGTGCCAGCAGCTTAGAACTTAATGAGCAGTTCTTC
. | TRBJ2-6 | TRBV6-5 | . | CASSYSGDGANVLTF | TGTGCCAGCAGTTACTCGGGCGATGGGGCCAACGTCCTGACTTTC
. | TRBJ1-5 | TRBV19 | once | CASSPGGNQPQHF | TGTGCCAGTAGTCCCGGGGGCAATCAGCCCCAGCATTTT
TRBD1 | TRBJ2-7 | TRBV11-2 | . | CASSLGQGSSYEQYF | TGTGCCAGCAGCTTAGGACAGGGGAGCTCCTACGAGCAGTACTTC
. | TRBJ2-7 | TRBV2 | . | CASSEGRALRREQYF | TGTGCCAGCAGTGAAGGGAGGGCCTTACGACGCGAGCAGTACTTC
TRBD2 | TRBJ2-5 | TRBV7-2 | . | CASSEMGGGSFNETQYF | TGTGCCAGCAGTGAAATGGGTGGCGGGAGTTTTAATGAGACCCAGTACTTC
TRBD1 | TRBJ1-3 | TRBV5-4 | . | CASSLVGGLSGNTIYF | TGTGCCAGCAGCTTGGTAGGGGGCCTCTCTGGAAACACCATATATTTT
. | TRBJ1-1 | TRBV7-9 | . | CASSLFGRSPDTEAFF | TGTGCCAGCAGCTTATTCGGGAGGTCTCCCGACACTGAAGCTTTCTTT
. | TRBJ2-2 | TRBV28 | . | CASSLPGDAELFF | TGTGCCAGCAGTTTGCCAGGGGATGCGGAGCTGTTTTTT
. | TRBJ2-1 | TRBV4-3 | . | CASSKESTGAPYNEQFF | TGCGCCAGCAGCAAGGAATCAACAGGAGCTCCCTACAATGAGCAGTTCTTC
. | TRBJ2-7 | TRBV6-1 | once | CASRVGGIINEQYF | TGTGCCAGCAGAGTGGGCGGGATAATCAACGAGCAGTACTTC
TRBD2 | TRBJ2-3 | TRBV7-6 | . | CASSLEASGSGTDTQYF | TGTGCCAGCAGCTTAGAGGCTAGCGGGAGCGGGACAGATACGCAGTATTTT
. | TRBJ2-7 | TRBV19 | . | CASSWGSASYEQYF | TGTGCCAGTAGCTGGGGCAGTGCCTCCTACGAGCAGTACTTC
. | TRBJ1-2 | TRBV5-4 | . | CASSLVLLDIDYTF | TGTGCCAGCAGCTTGGTTCTTCTTGACATCGACTACACCTTC
TRBD1 | TRBJ2-7 | TRBV6-5 | . | CASREGQGTHYEQYF | TGTGCCAGCAGGGAGGGACAGGGGACCCACTACGAGCAGTACTTC
. | TRBJ1-1 | TRBV4-1 | medium-sized | CASSLYPQFGRSTEAFF | TGCGCCAGCAGCCTCTATCCGCAGTTTGGGAGAAGCACTGAAGCTTTCTTT
. | TRBJ2-1 | TRBV4-3 | . | CASSQESGEPYNEQFF | TGCGCCAGCAGCCAAGAATCGGGAGAGCCCTACAATGAGCAGTTCTTC
. | TRBJ1-1 | TRBV5-6 | once | CASSLEPGFVMQAFF | TGTGCCAGCAGCTTGGAACCAGGGTTCGTAATGCAAGCTTTCTTT
. | TRBJ2-7 | TRBV27 | . | CASSPSSGESSYEQYF | TGTGCCAGCAGTCCTAGCTCGGGAGAGAGCTCCTACGAGCAGTACTTC